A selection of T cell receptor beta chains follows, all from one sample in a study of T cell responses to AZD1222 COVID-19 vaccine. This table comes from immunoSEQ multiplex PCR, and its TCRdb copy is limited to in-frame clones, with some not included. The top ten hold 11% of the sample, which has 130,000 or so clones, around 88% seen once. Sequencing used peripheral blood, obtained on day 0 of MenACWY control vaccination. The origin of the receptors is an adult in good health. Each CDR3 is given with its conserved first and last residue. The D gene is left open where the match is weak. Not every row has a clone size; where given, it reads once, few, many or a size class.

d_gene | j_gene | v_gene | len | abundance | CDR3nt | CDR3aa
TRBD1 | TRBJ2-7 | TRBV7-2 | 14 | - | TGTGCCAGCAGCATCTCAGGGGGTCGCTACGAGCAGTACTTC | CASSISGGRYEQYF
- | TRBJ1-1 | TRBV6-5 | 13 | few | TGTGCCAGCAGACGGGATAAACAGGGTGAAGCTTTCTTT | CASRRDKQGEAFF
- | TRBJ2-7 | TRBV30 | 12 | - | TGTGCCTGGGAGGGGAATAGCTACGAGCAGTACTTC | CAWEGNSYEQYF
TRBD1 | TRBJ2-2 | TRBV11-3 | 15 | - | TGTGCCAGCAGCTTAACGACAGGGGGGGTCGGGGAGCTGTTTTTT | CASSLTTGGVGELFF
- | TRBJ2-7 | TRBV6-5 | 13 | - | TGTGCCAGCAGCATCAAGCAGTCGTACGAGCAGTACTTC | CASSIKQSYEQYF
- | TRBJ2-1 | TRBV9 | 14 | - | TGTGCCAGCAGCGTAGAAGGACATCAAAATGAGCAGTTCTTC | CASSVEGHQNEQFF
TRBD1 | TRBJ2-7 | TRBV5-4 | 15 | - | TGTGCCAGCAGCAGGGGACAGGGTGGTCCCTACGAGCAGTACTTC | CASSRGQGGPYEQYF
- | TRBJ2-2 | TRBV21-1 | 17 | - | TGTGCCAGCAGCTCTTCGCGGACAGGGAGGGTGACCGGGGAGCTGTTTTTT | CASSSSRTGRVTGELFF
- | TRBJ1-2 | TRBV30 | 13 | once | TGTGCCTGGAGTGTATCAGGGAACTATGGCTACACCTTC | CAWSVSGNYGYTF
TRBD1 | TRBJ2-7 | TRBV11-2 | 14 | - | TGTGCCAGCAGCTTGGGGACAGGGACAAACGAGCAGTACTTC | CASSLGTGTNEQYF
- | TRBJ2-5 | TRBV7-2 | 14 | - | TGTGCCAGCAGCCCAGGGGGGAGTCGGGAGACCCAGTACTTC | CASSPGGSRETQYF
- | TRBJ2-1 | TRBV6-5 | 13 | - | TGTGCCAGCGCCATAATTTGGAACAATGAGCAGTTCTTC | CASAIIWNNEQFF
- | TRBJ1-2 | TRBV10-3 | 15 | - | TGTGCCATCAGTGAGTCAGGGACCCGAGGCTATGGCTACACCTTC | CAISESGTRGYGYTF
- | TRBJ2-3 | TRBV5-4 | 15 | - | TGTGCCAGCAGCTACCCGGGAGTTAGCACAGATACGCAGTATTTT | CASSYPGVSTDTQYF
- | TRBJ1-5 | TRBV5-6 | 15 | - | TGTGCCAGCAGCTTGGGACAGCGTAGCAATCAGCCCCAGCATTTT | CASSLGQRSNQPQHF
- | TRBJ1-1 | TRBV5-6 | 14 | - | TGTGCCAGCAGCCCCGTGACCCTGAACACTGAAGCTTTCTTT | CASSPVTLNTEAFF
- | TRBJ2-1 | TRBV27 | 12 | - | TGTGCCAGCAGCAAACCACTGGGTGAGCAGTTCTTC | CASSKPLGEQFF
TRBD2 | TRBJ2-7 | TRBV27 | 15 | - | TGTGCCAGCAGTCCCGGACTAGCGGTAACCTACGAGCAGTACTTC | CASSPGLAVTYEQYF
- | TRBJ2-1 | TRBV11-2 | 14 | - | TGTGCCAGCAGCTTAGCGACGGGCGGGAATGAGCAGTTCTTC | CASSLATGGNEQFF
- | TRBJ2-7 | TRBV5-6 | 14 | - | TGTGCCAGCAGCTTAGGAGGAGGGACCTACGAGCAGTACTTC | CASSLGGGTYEQYF
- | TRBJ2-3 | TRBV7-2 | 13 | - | TGTGCCAGCAGCCAGGACAGCACAGATACGCAGTATTTT | CASSQDSTDTQYF
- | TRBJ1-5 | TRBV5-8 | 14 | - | TGTGCCAGCAGCTTCGACGGAGCAAATCAGCCCCAGCATTTT | CASSFDGANQPQHF
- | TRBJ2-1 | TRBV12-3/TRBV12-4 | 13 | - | TGTGCCAGCCGCATGTCGGGGGAGCATGAGCAGTTCTTC | CASRMSGEHEQFF
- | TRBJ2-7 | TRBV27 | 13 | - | TGTGCCAGCAGTTTGAGCGTCTACTACGAGCAGTACTTC | CASSLSVYYEQYF
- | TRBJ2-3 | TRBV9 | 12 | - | TGTGCCAGCAGCGTGAGCACAGATACGCAGTATTTT | CASSVSTDTQYF
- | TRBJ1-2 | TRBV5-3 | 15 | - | TGTGCCAGAAGAAGCAGGGACACCCTCACCTATGGCTACACCTTC | CARRSRDTLTYGYTF
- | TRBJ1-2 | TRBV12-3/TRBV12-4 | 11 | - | TGTGCCAGCAGAAAAGGGGGAGGCTACACCTTC | CASRKGGGYTF
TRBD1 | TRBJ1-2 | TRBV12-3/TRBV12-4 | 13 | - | TGTGCCAGCATCCTCGAGGGGGCCTATGGCTACACCTTC | CASILEGAYGYTF
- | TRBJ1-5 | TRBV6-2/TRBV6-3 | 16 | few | TGTGCCAGCAGTTACTCGAACCAGTGGGACCATCAGCCCCAGCATTTT | CASSYSNQWDHQPQHF
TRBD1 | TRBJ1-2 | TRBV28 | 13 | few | TGTGCCAGCAGTTTAGGGACAGCCTATGGCTACACCTTC | CASSLGTAYGYTF
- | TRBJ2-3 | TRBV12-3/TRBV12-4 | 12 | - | TGTGCCAGCAGTCAAAACACAGATACGCAGTATTTT | CASSQNTDTQYF
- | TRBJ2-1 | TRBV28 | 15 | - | TGTGCCAGCAGATCCCCCGAGGGTTCCTACAATGAGCAGTTCTTC | CASRSPEGSYNEQFF
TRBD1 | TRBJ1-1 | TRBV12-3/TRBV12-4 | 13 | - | TGTGCCAGCACACAGGGGGTCAGGACTGAAGCTTTCTTT | CASTQGVRTEAFF
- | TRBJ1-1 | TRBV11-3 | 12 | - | TGTGCCAGCAGCCTGAAAAACACTGAAGCTTTCTTT | CASSLKNTEAFF
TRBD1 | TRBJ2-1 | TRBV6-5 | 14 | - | TGTGCCAGCCGCCCCTATCAGGGGGCGCAAGAGCAGTTCTTC | CASRPYQGAQEQFF
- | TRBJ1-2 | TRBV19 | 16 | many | TGTGCCAGTAGTCAAAAAACAGGGAGTGGCTGGGATGGCTACACCTTC | CASSQKTGSGWDGYTF
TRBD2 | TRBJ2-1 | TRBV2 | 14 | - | TGTGCCAGCAATAGAATAGCGGGAGACGGAGAGCAGTTCTTC | CASNRIAGDGEQFF
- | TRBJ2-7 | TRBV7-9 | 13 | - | TGTGCCAGCAGCTCCCAAGTTACCTACGAGCAGTACTTC | CASSSQVTYEQYF
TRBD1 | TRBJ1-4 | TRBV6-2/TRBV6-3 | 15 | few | TGTGCCAGCAGTTACCTGGGACAGGGGTCGGAAAAACTGTTTTTT | CASSYLGQGSEKLFF
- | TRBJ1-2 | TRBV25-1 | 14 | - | TGTGCCAGCAGTGAGGGAGGGTCTAACTATGGCTACACCTTC | CASSEGGSNYGYTF
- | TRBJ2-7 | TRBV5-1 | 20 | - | TGCGCCAGCAGGGAGGGGTTAGGACAGGGACGGCGCGGGAGAGGGTACGAGCAGTACTTC | CASREGLGQGRRGRGYEQYF
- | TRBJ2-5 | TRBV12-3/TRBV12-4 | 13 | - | TGTGCCAGCAGTTTAGCGGGAGGAGAGACCCAGTACTTC | CASSLAGGETQYF
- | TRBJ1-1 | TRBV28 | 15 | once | TGTGCCAGCAGCCCAGGCCAGGCGGGGGACACTGAAGCTTTCTTT | CASSPGQAGDTEAFF
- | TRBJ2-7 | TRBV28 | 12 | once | TGTGCCAGCAGTTCCAATATTGGCGAGCAGTACTTC | CASSSNIGEQYF
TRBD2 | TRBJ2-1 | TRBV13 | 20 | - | TGTGCCAGCAGCTTAGAGAGTCGGCTAGCGGGAGCCTCCTCCTACAATGAGCAGTTCTTC | CASSLESRLAGASSYNEQFF
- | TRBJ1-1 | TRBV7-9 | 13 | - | TGTGCCATCGATGTCCGGGACAACACTGAAGCTTTCTTT | CAIDVRDNTEAFF
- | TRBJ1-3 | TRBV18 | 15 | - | TGTGCCAGCTCACCACCAACAGGGCTTGCAAACACCATATATTTT | CASSPPTGLANTIYF
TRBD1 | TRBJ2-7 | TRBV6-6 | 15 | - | TGTGCCAGCAGCCCCAGGCAGGGGGCCGCCTACGAGCAGTACTTC | CASSPRQGAAYEQYF
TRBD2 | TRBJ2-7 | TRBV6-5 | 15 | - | TGTGCCAGCAGTTACCGGGCTAGCGGGAGTTACGAGCAGTACTTC | CASSYRASGSYEQYF
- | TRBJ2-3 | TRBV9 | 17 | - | TGTGCCAGCAGCGCCCTCGGGGGCAAGGCGGACACAGATACGCAGTATTTT | CASSALGGKADTDTQYF
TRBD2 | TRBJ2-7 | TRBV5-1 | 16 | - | TGCGCCAGCAGCTTGGGACTAGCCTCGAGCTCCTACGAGCAGTACTTC | CASSLGLASSSYEQYF
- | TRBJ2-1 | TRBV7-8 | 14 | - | TGTGCCAGCAGCTACTCCGGGATAGTCGATGAGCAGTTCTTC | CASSYSGIVDEQFF
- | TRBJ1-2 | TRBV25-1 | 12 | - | TGTGCCAGCAGAGAGGGAGAATACGGCTACACCTTC | CASREGEYGYTF